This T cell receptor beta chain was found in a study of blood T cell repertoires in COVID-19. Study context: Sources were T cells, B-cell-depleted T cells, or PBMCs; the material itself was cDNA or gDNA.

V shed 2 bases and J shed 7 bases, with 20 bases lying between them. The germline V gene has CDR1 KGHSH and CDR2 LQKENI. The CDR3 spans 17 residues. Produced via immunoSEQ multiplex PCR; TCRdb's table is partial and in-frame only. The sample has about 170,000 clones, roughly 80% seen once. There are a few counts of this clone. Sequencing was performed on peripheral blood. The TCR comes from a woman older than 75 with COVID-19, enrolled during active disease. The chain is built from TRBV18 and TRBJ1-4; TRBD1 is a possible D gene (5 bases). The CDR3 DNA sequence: TGTGCCAGCTCACCATTTTCCGTTGGGACTCAGGGTGAAAAACTGTTTTTT. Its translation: CASSPFSVGTQGEKLFF.